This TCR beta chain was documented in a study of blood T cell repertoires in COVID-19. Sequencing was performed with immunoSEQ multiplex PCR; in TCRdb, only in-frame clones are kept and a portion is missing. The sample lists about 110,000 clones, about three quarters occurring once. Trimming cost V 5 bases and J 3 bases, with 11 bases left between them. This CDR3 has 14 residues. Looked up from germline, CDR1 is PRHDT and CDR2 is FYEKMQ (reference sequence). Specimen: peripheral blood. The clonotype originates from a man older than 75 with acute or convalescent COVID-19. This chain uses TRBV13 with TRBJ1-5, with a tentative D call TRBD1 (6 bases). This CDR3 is CASSKRDTNQPQHF. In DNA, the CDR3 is TGTGCCAGCAGCAAACGGGACACCAATCAGCCCCAGCATTTT.